This T cell receptor (beta chain) originates from a study of spatial heterogeneity in lung cancer. Across the whole study: Among detected sequences, beta-chain ones consistently exceeded alpha-chain ones in number. Within raw reads, each unique TCR and UMI combination appeared on average more than ten times. General observations from the study: Blood carried ubiquitous expanded tumor TCRs more at resection than follow-up.

The CDR3 contains 15 residues. Germline V gives CDR1 MNHEY, CDR2 SMNVEV (reference sequence). Trimming shortened V by 5 bases and J by 9 bases, and 22 bases separated the two germline ends. The table lists this clonotype with a few counts. The antigen is not known. The time point is: sample taken at primary tumor resection. Whole RNA from tumor, nontumor lung or frozen PBMC was sequenced unsorted. TCRdb reprocessed the 5' RACE reads via MiXCR and lists one record per CDR3 protein. This table has roughly 80,000 distinct CDR3 sequences, about 8% appearing once. The TCR originated in a male donor with early-stage non-small cell lung cancer. Sequencing used PBMCs, obtained at surgery. V gene TRBV27 combines with J gene TRBJ1-2, with a tentative D call TRBD1 (5 bases). The CDR3 protein is CASSPRGIGSISYTF. As DNA, the CDR3 is TGTGCCAGCAGTCCCCGGGGGATCGGAAGCATCAGCTACACCTTC.